Listed below are T cell receptor beta chains from one sample, sequenced in a study of long-term antiretroviral therapy in people with HIV. Sequencing used immunoSEQ multiplex PCR; TCRdb keeps in-frame clones, though not all of them. The data contain about 25,000 clones, around three quarters of them singletons. This sample comprised unsorted PBMCs, obtained 1.1 years before starting antiretroviral therapy. These receptors all come from a woman between 40 and 55 years old with HIV. The CDR3 runs from the conserved cysteine through the conserved F or W. D genes are given only for firm matches. Clone size appears in some rows only: once, few, many, or a class for an expanded clone.

v_call: TRBV4-1
d_call: TRBD2
clone_size: -
j_call: TRBJ2-7
cdr3_aa: CASSQEPTWEGEQYF
cdr3_nt: TGCGCCAGCAGCCAAGAACCCACCTGGGAGGGCGAGCAGTACTTC

v_call: TRBV25-1
d_call: -
clone_size: -
j_call: TRBJ2-3
cdr3_aa: CASSEGGTQRDTQYF
cdr3_nt: TGTGCCAGCAGTGAAGGTGGGACACAAAGGGATACGCAGTATTTT

v_call: TRBV9
d_call: -
clone_size: -
j_call: TRBJ1-1
cdr3_aa: CASSVDTSPGLDGNTEAFF
cdr3_nt: TGTGCCAGCAGCGTAGATACCTCTCCGGGACTCGATGGGAACACTGAAGCTTTCTTT

v_call: TRBV10-3
d_call: TRBD1
clone_size: few
j_call: TRBJ2-2
cdr3_aa: CAISEQLTGAANTGELFF
cdr3_nt: TGTGCCATCAGTGAACAACTTACAGGGGCCGCGAACACCGGGGAGCTGTTTTTT

v_call: TRBV27
d_call: -
clone_size: once
j_call: TRBJ2-2
cdr3_aa: CASSLLRGGTGELFF
cdr3_nt: TGTGCCAGCAGTTTACTTCGGGGAGGCACCGGGGAGCTGTTTTTT

v_call: TRBV7-2
d_call: TRBD1
clone_size: few
j_call: TRBJ2-5
cdr3_aa: CASSLSRTGGETQYF
cdr3_nt: TGTGCCAGCAGCTTATCCCGGACAGGGGGCGAGACCCAGTACTTC

v_call: TRBV7-9
d_call: -
clone_size: -
j_call: TRBJ2-5
cdr3_aa: CASSLGPREEETQYF
cdr3_nt: TGTGCCAGCAGCTTAGGGCCCAGGGAGGAGGAGACCCAGTACTTC

v_call: TRBV7-9
d_call: -
clone_size: -
j_call: TRBJ2-3
cdr3_aa: CASEGKRTDTQYF
cdr3_nt: TGTGCCAGCGAGGGGAAACGCACAGATACGCAGTATTTT

v_call: TRBV19
d_call: TRBD2
clone_size: -
j_call: TRBJ2-7
cdr3_aa: CASSSTSGLYSYEQYF
cdr3_nt: TGTGCCAGTAGTTCGACTAGCGGCCTTTACTCCTACGAGCAGTACTTC

v_call: TRBV4-1
d_call: -
clone_size: -
j_call: TRBJ1-2
cdr3_aa: CASSQASDGYWELSF
cdr3_nt: TGCGCCAGCAGCCAGGCCTCGGATGGATATTGGGAACTCTCCTTC

v_call: TRBV4-2
d_call: -
clone_size: -
j_call: TRBJ2-3
cdr3_aa: CASSQDVDPTDTQYF
cdr3_nt: TGTGCCAGCAGCCAAGACGTAGATCCCACAGATACGCAGTATTTT

v_call: TRBV6-5
d_call: -
clone_size: -
j_call: TRBJ2-7
cdr3_aa: CASSLLNGPTYEQYF
cdr3_nt: TGTGCCAGCAGTCTCCTGAACGGGCCCACCTACGAGCAGTACTTC

v_call: TRBV15
d_call: -
clone_size: -
j_call: TRBJ2-2
cdr3_aa: CATSRTLVGELFF
cdr3_nt: TGTGCCACCAGCAGAACCCTCGTCGGGGAGCTGTTTTTT

v_call: TRBV9
d_call: -
clone_size: -
j_call: TRBJ2-7
cdr3_aa: CASSVEGDPTYEQYF
cdr3_nt: TGTGCCAGCAGCGTAGAGGGAGACCCTACCTACGAGCAGTACTTC

v_call: TRBV4-1
d_call: TRBD2
clone_size: -
j_call: TRBJ2-1
cdr3_aa: CASSLSGVYNEQFF
cdr3_nt: TGCGCCAGCAGCCTAAGCGGGGTATACAATGAGCAGTTCTTC

v_call: TRBV7-9
d_call: TRBD1
clone_size: -
j_call: TRBJ2-7
cdr3_aa: CASSPSKPTGVSYEQYF
cdr3_nt: TGTGCCAGCAGCCCCTCTAAACCCACAGGGGTGTCCTACGAGCAGTACTTC

v_call: TRBV10-3
d_call: -
clone_size: -
j_call: TRBJ1-3
cdr3_aa: CAISDPVVAYSGNTIYF
cdr3_nt: TGTGCCATCAGTGATCCGGTGGTGGCTTATAGTGGAAACACCATATATTTT

v_call: TRBV10-3
d_call: -
clone_size: few
j_call: TRBJ1-5
cdr3_aa: CAISESFGAAVGQPQHF
cdr3_nt: TGTGCCATCAGTGAGTCGTTTGGGGCAGCCGTCGGGCAGCCCCAGCATTTT

v_call: TRBV11-2
d_call: TRBD1
clone_size: -
j_call: TRBJ1-2
cdr3_aa: CASKLQGEDYGYTF
cdr3_nt: TGTGCCAGCAAGCTGCAGGGGGAGGACTATGGCTACACCTTC

v_call: TRBV7-2
d_call: -
clone_size: -
j_call: TRBJ1-3
cdr3_aa: CASSLGGRSGNTIYF
cdr3_nt: TGTGCCAGCAGCTTAGGGGGCAGGTCCGGAAACACCATATATTTT

v_call: TRBV7-2
d_call: TRBD1
clone_size: -
j_call: TRBJ1-1
cdr3_aa: CASSADRAGTEAFF
cdr3_nt: TGTGCCAGCAGCGCCGACAGGGCGGGCACTGAAGCTTTCTTT

v_call: TRBV9
d_call: -
clone_size: -
j_call: TRBJ2-1
cdr3_aa: CASSVEPWAGEQFF
cdr3_nt: TGTGCCAGCAGCGTAGAACCCTGGGCGGGTGAGCAGTTCTTC

v_call: TRBV2
d_call: -
clone_size: -
j_call: TRBJ1-1
cdr3_aa: CASTRLLNTEAFF
cdr3_nt: TGTGCCAGCACTAGACTGCTGAACACTGAAGCTTTCTTT

v_call: TRBV5-1
d_call: -
clone_size: -
j_call: TRBJ2-2
cdr3_aa: CASSQGTGELFF
cdr3_nt: TGCGCCAGCAGTCAAGGTACCGGGGAGCTGTTTTTT

v_call: TRBV15
d_call: TRBD1
clone_size: -
j_call: TRBJ2-7
cdr3_aa: CATSRGGTGSSYEQYF
cdr3_nt: TGTGCCACCAGCAGAGGGGGGACAGGGAGCTCCTACGAGCAGTACTTC

v_call: TRBV7-2
d_call: -
clone_size: -
j_call: TRBJ2-2
cdr3_aa: CASSLVSSFRLTGELFF
cdr3_nt: TGTGCCAGCAGCTTAGTGTCTTCCTTTCGACTAACCGGGGAGCTGTTTTTT

v_call: TRBV13
d_call: -
clone_size: few
j_call: TRBJ1-2
cdr3_aa: CASSLEAGGYTF
cdr3_nt: TGTGCCAGCAGCTTAGAAGCGGGTGGCTACACCTTC

v_call: TRBV5-4
d_call: -
clone_size: -
j_call: TRBJ2-7
cdr3_aa: CASSPFLASYEQYF
cdr3_nt: TGTGCCAGCAGTCCCTTTTTGGCCTCCTACGAGCAGTACTTC

v_call: TRBV19
d_call: -
clone_size: -
j_call: TRBJ2-2
cdr3_aa: CASRSRQGGTPGELFF
cdr3_nt: TGTGCCAGTAGAAGCAGACAGGGAGGAACCCCCGGGGAGCTGTTTTTT